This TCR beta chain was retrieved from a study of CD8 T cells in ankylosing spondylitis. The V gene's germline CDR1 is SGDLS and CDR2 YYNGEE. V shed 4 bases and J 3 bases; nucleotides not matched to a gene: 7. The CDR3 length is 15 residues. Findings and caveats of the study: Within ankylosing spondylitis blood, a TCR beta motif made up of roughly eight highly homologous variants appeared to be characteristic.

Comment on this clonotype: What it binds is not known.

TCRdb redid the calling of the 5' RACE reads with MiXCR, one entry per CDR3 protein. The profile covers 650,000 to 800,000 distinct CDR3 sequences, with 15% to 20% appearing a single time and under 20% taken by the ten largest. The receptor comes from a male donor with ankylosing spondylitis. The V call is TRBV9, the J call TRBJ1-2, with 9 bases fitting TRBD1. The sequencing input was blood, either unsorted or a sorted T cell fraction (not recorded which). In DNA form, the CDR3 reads TGTGCCAGCAGCACCCACAGGGGGCAGGACTATGGCTACACCTTC. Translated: CASSTHRGQDYGYTF.